A single sample is the source of the 29 T cell receptor beta chains below, sequenced in a study of CD8+ T cells in alopecia areata. Extracted from the samples, RNA was reverse transcribed into cDNA to serve as the sequencing template. Repertoires were generated with immunoSEQ multiplex PCR, while TCRdb's copy carries only in-frame clones and drops some. The sample lists around 210,000 clones, more than 55% occurring once. Sequencing used CD8+ T cells sorted from blood. These receptors were taken from a human donor in good health.

The chain recombines TRBV7-9 with TRBJ2-7; 10 nucleotides align to TRBD2. Germline trimming cut 4 bases from V and 4 bases from J; bases unmatched to any gene: 7. Germline loops: CDR1 SEHNR, CDR2 FQNEAQ (reference sequence). The length of the CDR3 is 15 residues. The CDR3 spells CASSSTSGVRYEQYF. CDR3 nucleotide sequence: TGTGCCAGCAGCTCCACTAGCGGGGTGCGATACGAGCAGTACTTC.

V is TRBV19 and J is TRBJ2-5; 8 bases agree with TRBD2. Germline loops: CDR1 LNHDA, CDR2 SQIVND (reference sequence). This CDR3 is 16 amino acids long. Trimming took 2 bases from V and 2 from J; bases not matched to a gene: 7. CDR3 residues: CASSITSGGRQETQYF. CDR3 bases: TGTGCCAGTAGTATAACCAGCGGGGGTCGTCAAGAGACCCAGTACTTC.

This clone was detected a few times. The rearrangement joins TRBV5-1 to TRBJ2-1; 10 bases match TRBD2. With 2 bases clipped from V and 4 bases from J, the junction kept 9 bases outside the gene matches. Germline CDR1 and CDR2: SGHRS and YFSETQ. This CDR3 has 17 residues. The CDR3 spells CASSFGGGLAPYNEQFF. CDR3 coding DNA: TGCGCCAGCAGCTTCGGCGGGGGACTAGCGCCTTACAATGAGCAGTTCTTC.

This clone was detected only a few times. This chain joins TRBV4-1 and TRBJ2-1; the match to TRBD2 covers 7 bases. The CDR3 totals 15 residues. J lost 4 bases, V lost 6 bases, and 9 bases had no gene match. Germline V gene lookup returns CDR1 MGHRA and CDR2 YSYEKL. The CDR3 region is CASSQLATRYNEQFF. CDR3 DNA sequence: TGCGCCAGCAGTCAACTAGCGACCCGTTACAATGAGCAGTTCTTC.

The rearrangement uses TRBV6-6 and TRBJ2-7; 10 bases agree with TRBD1. Germline V gene data show CDR1 as MNHNY and CDR2 as SVGAGI (reference sequence). CDR3 length: 16 amino acids. With 6 bases clipped from V and 3 bases from J, the junction kept 11 bases outside the gene matches. The CDR3 nucleotides read TGTGCCAGCAGCCGATCCGGACAGGGGGTAGACTACGAGCAGTACTTC. Protein sequence: CASSRSGQGVDYEQYF.

The V gene is TRBV11-2, the J gene TRBJ1-6, with D unclear. V gave up 4 bases and J gave up 4 bases, with 11 bases separating them. Germline-derived CDR1 and CDR2 are SGHAT and FQNNGV. The CDR3 spans 15 residues. CDR3 sequence (DNA): TGTGCCAGCAGCTGGGAAGACGGGTATAATTCACCCCTCCACTTT. This encodes CASSWEDGYNSPLHF.

V and J are TRBV14 and TRBJ1-2; D is unresolved. The V end lost 4 bases, the J end lost 5 bases, and 11 bases lay between the germline ends. Germline assignment: CDR1 SGHDN and CDR2 FVKESK. CDR3 length equals 13 residues. This CDR3 is CASSPGRIYGYTF. The CDR3 DNA is TGTGCCAGCAGCCCCGGTCGGATATATGGCTACACCTTC.

This clone showed up just a few times. The gene calls are TRBV6-5 and TRBJ2-5; 11 bases match TRBD2. The germline V gene encodes CDR1 MNHEY and CDR2 SVGAGI. The CDR3 is 14 residues long. V was pared by 6 bases and J by 1 base, with 1 base of the junction left unmatched. The DNA for the CDR3 is TGTGCCAGCAGGGGACTAGCGGCCCAAGAGACCCAGTACTTC. Protein: CASRGLAAQETQYF.

This sequence joins TRBV27 and TRBJ2-2; a weak D match, TRBD2 (5 bases). The germline CDR1 and CDR2 sequences are MNHEY and SMNVEV (reference sequence). V was pared by 4 bases and J by 5 bases, with 17 bases between. This CDR3 comprises 16 residues. The CDR3 DNA is TGTGCCAGCAGTTCAGACTTTACTGGGGAGACCGGGGAGCTGTTTTTT. Amino acid sequence: CASSSDFTGETGELFF.

This clone was recorded a few times. This chain joins TRBV10-3 and TRBJ2-5, with unresolved D. The CDR3 covers 15 residues. The ends were cut back, 0 bases at V and 1 base at J, with 9 bases in the middle. CDR1 and CDR2 from the germline V gene are ENHRY and SYGVKD. The CDR3 here is CAISESSSGQETQYF. The CDR3 region has the DNA TGTGCCATCAGTGAGTCTTCGTCAGGCCAAGAGACCCAGTACTTC.

The chain recombines TRBV6-1 with TRBJ1-1; D not certain. The CDR3 runs to 16 residues. Trimming took off 1 base at V and 1 base at J, with 13 bases between the two ends. Germline V gene lookup returns CDR1 MNHNS and CDR2 SASEGT. Here the CDR3 DNA reads TGTGCCAGCAGTGAAGTCAGAGGGTTGGCGAACACTGAAGCTTTCTTT. It specifies CASSEVRGLANTEAFF.

V and J are TRBV29-1 and TRBJ2-7, with 9 nucleotides matching TRBD1. The CDR3 length is 15 residues. V lost 6 bases, J lost 5 bases, and 14 bases stayed unmatched. The V gene's germline CDR1 is SQVTM and CDR2 ANQGSEA. As DNA, the CDR3 is TGCAGCGTGGAATCGACCGGGACAGGGTACCACGAGCAGTACTTC. It translates to CSVESTGTGYHEQYF.

This chain joins TRBV4-1 and TRBJ1-1; D not resolved. Trimming took off 0 bases at V and 0 bases at J, with 8 bases between the two ends. The germline CDR1 and CDR2 sequences are MGHRA and YSYEKL. The CDR3 loop spans 15 amino acids. CDR3 nucleotides: TGCGCCAGCAGCCAAGATGGTTTCCTGAACACTGAAGCTTTCTTT. It codes for CASSQDGFLNTEAFF.

V gene TRBV4-1 combines with J gene TRBJ1-6; D ambiguous. The V end lost 1 base, the J end lost 6 bases, and 7 bases lay between the germline ends. This CDR3 region has 14 residues. Germline CDR1 MGHRA, CDR2 YSYEKL. The CDR3 protein is CASSQVGSNSPLHF. Written as DNA, the CDR3 is TGCGCCAGCAGCCAAGTAGGGAGTAATTCACCCCTCCACTTT.

The gene calls are TRBV10-3 and TRBJ2-1; TRBD2 aligns across 9 bases. The CDR3 sequence is 17 residues long. Per the germline V gene, CDR1 is ENHRY and CDR2 is SYGVKD. V dropped 2 bases and J dropped 7; count of bases not matched to a gene: 12. In DNA form, the CDR3 reads TGTGCCATCAGTGAGAATCTAGCGGGGACTGGGGGGAATGAGCAGTTCTTC. This encodes CAISENLAGTGGNEQFF.

This clone was observed a few times. The rearrangement links TRBV7-3 to TRBJ2-6; TRBD1 matches 7 bases. The CDR3 extends over 18 amino acids. V lost 0 bases and J lost 0; bases outside the gene matches: 5. Germline V CDR1 and CDR2: SGHTA, FQGTGA. CDR3 bases: TGTGCCAGCAGCTTAACGACAGGGCTCAGCTCTGGGGCCAACGTCCTGACTTTC. Its protein product is CASSLTTGLSSGANVLTF. Combining the CDR3 with reference TRBV7-3 and TRBJ2-6 gives the whole variable domain GAGVSQTPSNKVTEKGKYVELRCDPISGHTALYWYRQSLGQGPEFLIYFQGTGAADDSGLPNDRFFAVRPEGSVSTLKIQRTERGDSAVYLCASSLTTGLSSGANVLTFGAGSRLTVL.

This clone appeared a few times. The chain is built from TRBV27 and TRBJ1-6, with a tentative D call TRBD1 (6 bases). The CDR3 contains 13 residues. The germline V gene encodes CDR1 MNHEY and CDR2 SMNVEV (reference sequence). V was cut by 8 bases and J by 8 bases, with 13 bases left in between. CDR3 protein: CASGYRVDSPLHF. Written as DNA, the CDR3 is TGTGCCAGCGGTTACAGGGTTGATTCACCCCTCCACTTT.

The CDR3 DNA follows: TGTGCCAGCAGCGCCGGATCGTCTTGGTCTCAAAACTATGGCTACACCTTC. Translation gives CASSAGSSWSQNYGYTF. The gene calls are TRBV9 and TRBJ1-2; D unclear. Germline V gene data show CDR1 as SGDLS and CDR2 as YYNGEE. Trimming took 3 bases from V and 2 from J, leaving 20 bases between them. The CDR3 extends over 17 amino acids.

The chain joins TRBV29-1 to TRBJ1-2; no firm D call. Per the germline V gene, CDR1 is SQVTM and CDR2 is ANQGSEA. The CDR3 totals 11 residues. V lost 4 bases and J 3 bases, leaving 6 bases between the germline ends. The CDR3, as DNA: TGCAGCGTTGTTAAGGACTATGGCTACACCTTC. It is translated as CSVVKDYGYTF. The full variable domain, completed using reference TRBV29-1 and TRBJ1-2, is SAVISQKPSRDICQRGTSLTIQCQVDSQVTMMFWYRQQPGQSLTLIATANQGSEATYESGFVIDKFPISRPNLTFSTLTVSNMSPEDSSIYLCSVVKDYGYTFGSGTRLTVV.

The J gene is TRBJ1-3, the V gene TRBV4-1, with D uncertain. V dropped 0 bases and J dropped 9 bases, with 18 bases sitting between them. The CDR3 spans 16 residues. Germline lookup yields CDR1 MGHRA and CDR2 YSYEKL. The CDR3 DNA reads as TGCGCCAGCAGCCAAGAAGGAGTTCCCTTTGGGGTCACCATATATTTT. Translated, it gives CASSQEGVPFGVTIYF.

The V and J genes are TRBV13 and TRBJ2-1, with 11 bases that match TRBD2. The V gene's germline CDR1 is PRHDT and CDR2 FYEKMQ (reference sequence). This CDR3 is 14 amino acids long. V shed 5 bases and J 5 bases; nucleotides not matched to a gene: 2. The CDR3 DNA follows: TGTGCCAGCAGCAAGACTAGCGGGGACAATGAGCAGTTCTTC. Protein sequence: CASSKTSGDNEQFF. Together with reference TRBV13 and TRBJ2-1, the CDR3 gives the full variable domain: AAGVIQSPRHLIKEKRETATLKCYPIPRHDTVYWYQQGPGQDPQFLISFYEKMQSDKGSIPDRFSAQQFSDYHSELNMSSLELGDSALYFCASSKTSGDNEQFFGPGTRLTVL.

This clone turned up a few times. This chain joins TRBV5-1 and TRBJ2-1; 8 nucleotides line up with TRBD1. Trimming took 3 bases from V and 9 from J; bases not matched to a gene: 8. The germline gives CDR1 SGHRS, CDR2 YFSETQ. The CDR3 is 14 residues long. The CDR3, as DNA: TGCGCCAGCAGCTCCATATCAGACAGGGGTGAGCAGTTCTTC. It codes for CASSSISDRGEQFF.

The chain has TRBV7-9 and TRBJ2-5, with 10 nucleotides matching TRBD1. This CDR3 has 18 amino acids. The V gene's germline CDR1 is SEHNR and CDR2 FQNEAQ (reference sequence). V dropped 0 bases and J dropped 0; count of bases not matched to a gene: 7. The CDR3 loop reads CASSLAQTGGGNQETQYF. CDR3 DNA sequence: TGTGCCAGCAGCTTAGCCCAGACAGGGGGCGGGAACCAAGAGACCCAGTACTTC.

This clone was detected a few times. The chain combines TRBV29-1 with TRBJ1-1; no clear D gene. Germline V gene lookup returns CDR1 SQVTM and CDR2 ANQGSEA. This CDR3 is built from 12 residues. Trimming took 7 bases from V and 3 from J, leaving 12 bases between them. CDR3 in amino acids: CSAMLRDTEAFF. In DNA form, the CDR3 reads TGCAGCGCCATGTTAAGGGACACTGAAGCTTTCTTT.

Here the CDR3 reads CASSERRRHWGQETQYF. DNA for the CDR3: TGTGCCAGCAGTGAACGGCGACGACATTGGGGGCAAGAGACCCAGTACTTC. The chain has TRBV25-1 and TRBJ2-5; D assignment may be TRBD1 or TRBD2 (5 bases each). Germline V gives CDR1 MGHDK, CDR2 SYGVNS. V gave up 2 bases and J gave up 2 bases, with 18 bases separating them. CDR3 size: 17 residues.

CDR3 in amino acids: CSVGDSLNQPQHF. CDR3 sequence (DNA): TGCAGCGTCGGTGACAGCCTCAATCAGCCCCAGCATTTT. The chain employs TRBV29-1 and TRBJ1-5, with D possibly being TRBD1 (5 bases). V lost 6 bases, J lost 3 bases, and 12 bases lay in between. The germline CDR1 and CDR2 sequences are SQVTM and ANQGSEA. This CDR3 has 13 residues.

The chain links TRBV4-1 to TRBJ1-2; D is ambiguous. CDR1 MGHRA and CDR2 YSYEKL come from the germline V gene. The CDR3 is 18 residues long. V was clipped by 4 bases and J by 1 base, with 22 bases between them. The DNA for the CDR3 is TGCGCCAGCAGCCCGACTCCTACTAACACATTGATTAACTATGGCTACACCTTC. Amino acid sequence: CASSPTPTNTLINYGYTF.

The chain recombines TRBV29-1 with TRBJ2-7; no clear D gene. The length of the CDR3 is 12 residues. The V end was cut by 4 bases, the J end by 0 bases, with 7 bases between. Germline V CDR1 and CDR2: SQVTM, ANQGSEA. CDR3 bases: TGCAGCGTTGGTGCAACCTCCTACGAGCAGTACTTC. The encoded protein is CSVGATSYEQYF.

This clone came up a few times. The chain links TRBV7-3 to TRBJ2-1; perhaps D is TRBD1 or TRBD2 (5 bases each). This CDR3 region has 17 residues. Germline values: CDR1 SGHTA, CDR2 FQGTGA. Trimming stripped 2 bases from V and 0 bases from J, with 14 bases between. CDR3 bases: TGTGCCAGCAGCTTAGGGGGTTGGGAGAGCTCCTACAATGAGCAGTTCTTC. This translates into CASSLGGWESSYNEQFF.